The 32 T cell receptor beta chains below come from one sample, sequenced in a study of blood T cell repertoires in COVID-19. Generated by immunoSEQ multiplex PCR, the TCRdb table keeps only in-frame clones and is missing some. The table has roughly 150,000 clones, around 76% seen once. Sequenced input: peripheral blood. Source of these receptors: a man aged 60 to 69 with acute or convalescent COVID-19.

This chain joins TRBV19 and TRBJ2-1; 10 nucleotides line up with TRBD2. V gave up 6 bases and J gave up 10 bases; unmatched junction bases: 12. Germline V gene sequence: CDR1 LNHDA, CDR2 SQIVND (reference sequence). The CDR3 is 15 residues long. CDR3: CASSTTASGSFEQFF. DNA of the CDR3: TGTGCCAGTAGCACCACGGCTAGCGGGAGTTTCGAGCAGTTCTTC.

This sequence joins TRBV19 and TRBJ2-7; the match to TRBD2 covers 7 bases. In germline, CDR1 is LNHDA, CDR2 SQIVND (reference sequence). The CDR3 extends over 16 amino acids. The ends lost 0 bases at V and 1 base at J; junction bases unmatched: 6. The CDR3 here is CASSIDGGGTSYEQYF. The DNA for the CDR3 is TGTGCCAGTAGTATAGATGGGGGGGGAACTTCCTACGAGCAGTACTTC. The whole variable domain, filled in from reference TRBV19 and TRBJ2-7, reads DGGITQSPKYLFRKEGQNVTLSCEQNLNHDAMYWYRQDPGQGLRLIYYSQIVNDFQKGDIAEGYSVSREKKESFPLTVTSAQKNPTAFYLCASSIDGGGTSYEQYFGPGTRLTVT.

The rearrangement joins TRBV5-6 to TRBJ2-7; D possibly corresponds to TRBD2 (6 bases). Germline V gives CDR1 SGHDT, CDR2 YYEEEE. The CDR3 has 16 residues. V gave up 0 bases and J gave up 2 bases, with 15 bases separating them. Here the CDR3 reads CASSLGTTSSAYEQYF. The CDR3 nucleotides read TGTGCCAGCAGCTTGGGGACTACATCTTCGGCCTACGAGCAGTACTTC. Based on the CDR3 plus reference TRBV5-6 and TRBJ2-7, the full variable domain is DAGVTQSPTHLIKTRGQQVTLRCSPKSGHDTVSWYQQALGQGPQFIFQYYEEEERQRGNFPDRFSGHQFPNYSSELNVNALLLGDSALYLCASSLGTTSSAYEQYFGPGTRLTVT.

The chain links TRBV11-3 to TRBJ2-3; D remains unclear. The V gene's germline CDR1 is SGHNT and CDR2 YENEEA. Trimming took off 0 bases at V and 2 bases at J, with 18 bases between the two ends. The CDR3 loop spans 18 amino acids. CDR3 amino acids: CASSLDRRRIDFTDTQYF. The DNA for the CDR3 is TGTGCCAGCAGCTTAGATCGACGGCGGATAGACTTCACAGATACGCAGTATTTT.

The chain carries TRBV5-4 and TRBJ2-7, with 8 bases aligning to TRBD2. The CDR3 contains 14 residues. CDR1 and CDR2 from the germline V gene are SGHNT and YYREEE (reference sequence). V dropped 4 bases and J dropped 4; count of bases not matched to a gene: 7. The CDR3 is CASSRGLAEYEQYF. The CDR3 DNA follows: TGTGCCAGCAGCCGCGGACTAGCCGAATACGAGCAGTACTTC.

The chain links TRBV24-1 to TRBJ2-5; D might be TRBD1 (5 bases). The germline V gene has CDR1 KGHDR and CDR2 SFDVKD. Trimming took off 4 bases at V and 4 bases at J, with 9 bases between the two ends. The length of the CDR3 is 13 residues. CDR3 coding DNA: TGTGCCACCAGTGACCCCGACAGAGAGACCCAGTACTTC. It translates to CATSDPDRETQYF.

This chain uses TRBV20-1 with TRBJ2-1, with D unclear. Germline V lookup: CDR1 DFQATT, CDR2 SNEGSKA (reference sequence). The CDR3 has 11 residues. The V end lost 1 base, the J end lost 11 bases, and 9 bases lay between the germline ends. The CDR3 DNA sequence: TGCAGTGCTAGAGGAGTGGTTCAGCAGTTCTTC. Translated, it gives CSARGVVQQFF.

V and J are TRBV19 and TRBJ1-2; TRBD1 matches at 7 bases. Germline assignment: CDR1 LNHDA and CDR2 SQIVND (reference sequence). This CDR3 comprises 14 residues. The V segment lost 6 bases and the J segment 13 bases; nucleotides outside the gene matches: 17. The CDR3 loop is CASSLPHEGALSTF. The CDR3 DNA reads TGTGCCAGTAGCCTTCCGCACGAGGGGGCATTATCCACCTTC. Based on the CDR3 plus reference TRBV19 and TRBJ1-2, the full variable domain is DGGITQSPKYLFRKEGQNVTLSCEQNLNHDAMYWYRQDPGQGLRLIYYSQIVNDFQKGDIAEGYSVSREKKESFPLTVTSAQKNPTAFYLCASSLPHEGALSTFGSGTRLTVV.

The chain links TRBV2 to TRBJ1-2; D gene ambiguous. Germline assignment: CDR1 SNHLY and CDR2 FYNNEI. The CDR3 covers 12 residues. V was clipped by 5 bases and J by 4 bases, with 8 bases between them. In nucleotides, the CDR3 is TGTGCCAGCAGTCCCAACTCCTATGGCTACACCTTC. It yields the protein CASSPNSYGYTF.

The chain links TRBV12-3 or TRBV12-4 to TRBJ1-5; D gene unclear. The CDR3 totals 12 residues. Trimming stripped 3 bases from V and 6 bases from J, with 6 bases between. DNA of the CDR3: TGTGCCAGCAGTTTCTCCGGTCAGCCCCAGCATTTT. It specifies CASSFSGQPQHF.

CDR3 amino acids: CASSSNPRQTYGYTF. CDR3 bases: TGTGCCAGCAGCAGCAACCCTAGGCAGACTTATGGCTACACCTTC. The V and J genes are TRBV28 and TRBJ1-2; D unclear. The CDR3 loop spans 15 amino acids. Germline V gene lookup returns CDR1 MDHEN and CDR2 SYDVKM. V shed 6 bases and J shed 5 bases, with 19 bases lying between them.

The chain employs TRBV5-1 and TRBJ2-7; D not certain. CDR3 length: 12 residues. The V and J ends lost 4 bases and 4 bases respectively, with 9 bases between them. Germline CDR1 and CDR2: SGHRS and YFSETQ. CDR3 sequence: CASSLNQYEQYF. The CDR3 nucleotides read TGCGCCAGCAGCCTAAACCAATACGAGCAGTACTTC.

The genes are TRBV4-1 and TRBJ1-2, with a tentative D call TRBD1 (5 bases). V was shortened by 2 bases and J by 6 bases, with 10 bases between the two germline ends. The germline CDR1 and CDR2 sequences are MGHRA and YSYEKL. The length of the CDR3 is 13 residues. CDR3 in amino acids: CASSQWEGNGYTF. The CDR3 DNA is TGCGCCAGCAGCCAATGGGAGGGGAATGGCTACACCTTC.

The V call is TRBV28, the J call TRBJ2-7; D is possibly TRBD2 (6 bases). Germline CDR1 and CDR2: MDHEN and SYDVKM. This CDR3 contains 12 residues. Trimming took off 5 bases at V and 12 bases at J, with 17 bases between the two ends. CDR3 sequence: CASSIPREPPYF. The CDR3 DNA reads as TGTGCCAGCAGTATCCCCCGGGAGCCTCCGTACTTC.

The chain has TRBV7-7 and TRBJ2-5; TRBD1 is a possible D gene (6 bases). Per the germline V gene, CDR1 is SSHAT and CDR2 is FNYEAQ (reference sequence). V shed 0 bases and J shed 5 bases, with 13 bases lying between them. CDR3 length: 15 residues. The CDR3 DNA follows: TGTGCCAGCAGCTTAGCCGCAGGGGAAGGGGAGACCCAGTACTTC. This codes for CASSLAAGEGETQYF.

The chain combines TRBV10-2 with TRBJ1-5; 8 nucleotides line up with TRBD1. The CDR3 spans 13 residues. The trim removed 2 bases at V and 7 bases at J, leaving 1 base unmatched. Germline lookup yields CDR1 WSHSY and CDR2 SAAADI. The CDR3: CASSETGGQPQHF. For the CDR3, the DNA is TGCGCCAGCAGTGAGACAGGGGGACAGCCCCAGCATTTT.

The chain combines TRBV7-9 with TRBJ2-3; 7 bases line up with TRBD2. Germline loops: CDR1 SEHNR, CDR2 FQNEAQ (reference sequence). The CDR3 consists of 17 residues. The V segment lost 5 bases and the J segment 4 bases; nucleotides outside the gene matches: 15. The CDR3 nucleotides are TGTGCCAGCAGCACCCGGACGGCGGGGGTAGGATCAGATACGCAGTATTTT. Protein sequence: CASSTRTAGVGSDTQYF.

This clone turned up a few times. The rearrangement joins TRBV10-3 to TRBJ1-2; 7 bases agree with TRBD1. Per germline, CDR1 ENHRY and CDR2 SYGVKD. There are 11 residues in the CDR3. With V trimmed by 10 bases and J by 6 bases, 5 bases remained unmatched. CDR3 DNA sequence: TGTGCCACAAAGCAGGGGGATGGCTACACCTTC. As protein: CATKQGDGYTF.

The V call is TRBV6-5, the J call TRBJ2-2, with D hard to call. This CDR3 has 14 amino acids. V lost 3 bases and J lost 7, with 12 bases in between. Germline assignment: CDR1 MNHEY and CDR2 SVGAGI. DNA for the CDR3: TGTGCCAGCAGTTATTTCTCCGAGGTCGGGGAGCTGTTTTTT. As protein: CASSYFSEVGELFF.

The genes are TRBV19 and TRBJ2-1, with D unresolved. This CDR3 is built from 12 residues. Trimming removed 8 bases from V and 3 bases from J, with 8 bases in between. Germline V gene lookup returns CDR1 LNHDA and CDR2 SQIVND (reference sequence). CDR3 sequence: CASGLGYNEQFF. The DNA of the CDR3 is TGTGCCAGTGGCCTTGGCTACAATGAGCAGTTCTTC.

The chain couples TRBV7-9 to TRBJ1-1; D call uncertain. Trimming took off 2 bases at V and 0 bases at J, with 7 bases between the two ends. Germline V CDR1 and CDR2: SEHNR, FQNEAQ (reference sequence). CDR3 size: 14 residues. This chain's CDR3 is CASSLNAVNTEAFF. CDR3 DNA: TGTGCCAGCAGCTTAAACGCGGTGAACACTGAAGCTTTCTTT.

J is TRBJ2-1 and V is TRBV4-1, with TRBD1 identical over 8 bases. Germline V lookup: CDR1 MGHRA, CDR2 YSYEKL. The CDR3 covers 18 residues. V gave up 2 bases and J gave up 0 bases; unmatched junction bases: 9. The CDR3 DNA sequence: TGCGCCAGCAGCCAACAAAGACAGGGGTCGGGCTCCTACAATGAGCAGTTCTTC. Amino acids: CASSQQRQGSGSYNEQFF.

This clone has just one count. This chain connects TRBV5-1 to TRBJ2-2, with D possibly matching TRBD1 (6 bases). The CDR3 has 13 amino acids. Between the trimmed V and J ends, which lost 3 bases and 5 bases, there was a span of 8 bases. The germline V gene has CDR1 SGHRS and CDR2 YFSETQ. In DNA, the CDR3 is TGCGCCAGCAGCTCACAGGGAACCGGGGAGCTGTTTTTT. This sequence encodes CASSSQGTGELFF. Variable domain in full (rest from reference TRBV5-1 and TRBJ2-2): KAGVTQTPRYLIKTRGQQVTLSCSPISGHRSVSWYQQTPGQGLQFLFEYFSETQRNKGNFPGRFSGRQFSNSRSEMNVSTLELGDSALYLCASSSQGTGELFFGEGSRLTVL.

The chain joins TRBV7-9 to TRBJ2-3; D is perhaps TRBD1 (5 bases). From germline, CDR1 is SEHNR and CDR2 FQNEAQ (reference sequence). Trimming left V 2 bases short and J 5 bases short, with 8 bases between. The CDR3 runs 13 residues. The chain's CDR3 is CASSLLQGDTQYF. In nucleotides, the CDR3 is TGTGCCAGCAGCTTACTTCAGGGAGATACGCAGTATTTT.

This clone occurred once. The chain links TRBV6-5 to TRBJ2-4; 8 bases agree with TRBD1. The CDR3 runs 14 residues. V lost 4 bases and J lost 11; bases outside the gene matches: 10. Germline lookup yields CDR1 MNHEY and CDR2 SVGAGI. The CDR3 DNA sequence: TGTGCCAGCAGTTTGTCAGGACAGGGTTTATTTCAGTACTTC. Translated, it gives CASSLSGQGLFQYF.

This clone has just one count. The chain uses TRBV5-8 and TRBJ1-6; weak D call: TRBD1 (5 bases). Trimming took off 4 bases at V and 15 bases at J, with 17 bases between the two ends. The CDR3 loop spans 13 amino acids. Germline V gene lookup returns CDR1 SGHTS and CDR2 YDEGEE. The CDR3 sequence is CASSRRATANLHF. CDR3 nucleotide sequence: TGTGCCAGCAGCCGTCGTGCGACAGCGAACCTCCACTTT.

The chain couples TRBV19 to TRBJ2-3; 11 nucleotides match TRBD2. J was trimmed by 3 bases and V by 5 bases; bases with no gene match: 4. Looked up from germline, CDR1 is LNHDA and CDR2 is SQIVND (reference sequence). This CDR3 spans 15 amino acids. The CDR3 bases are TGTGCCAGTAGTCGTAGCGGGAGGGAGACAGATACGCAGTATTTT. It yields the protein CASSRSGRETDTQYF.

The J gene is TRBJ1-3, the V gene TRBV6-5, with unresolved D. CDR1 and CDR2 (germline): MNHEY, SVGAGI. V lost 5 bases to trimming and J lost 0 bases, with 8 bases between them. This CDR3 is 14 amino acids long. The DNA of the CDR3 is TGTGCCAGCAGTCGTCAGAACTCTGGAAACACCATATATTTT. Translating gives CASSRQNSGNTIYF.

This clone occurred a few times. V is TRBV11-1 and J is TRBJ2-5; TRBD2 agrees at 11 bases. The germline gives CDR1 SGHAT, CDR2 FQDESV (reference sequence). The V segment lost 5 bases and the J segment 5 bases; nucleotides outside the gene matches: 10. CDR3 length: 16 residues. The CDR3 region is CASSVNLLAGAETQYF. The CDR3 region has the DNA TGTGCCAGCAGCGTAAACCTACTAGCGGGAGCTGAGACCCAGTACTTC.

This clone has more than one count but fewer than ten. The rearrangement links TRBV28 to TRBJ2-5; no reliable D call. Trimming removed 2 bases at V and 3 bases at J, with 13 bases between. This CDR3 is 15 amino acids long. Germline V gene sequence: CDR1 MDHEN, CDR2 SYDVKM. The CDR3 DNA follows: TGTGCCAGCAGTTTACCAAAAGCAGAGGAAGAGACCCAGTACTTC. It translates to CASSLPKAEEETQYF.

V gene TRBV19 combines with J gene TRBJ2-1; 13 bases map to TRBD2. The CDR3 has 15 amino acids. Germline loops: CDR1 LNHDA, CDR2 SQIVND (reference sequence). V lost 6 bases, J lost 7 bases, and 6 bases stayed unmatched. This chain's CDR3 is CASSYGLAGENEQFF. The CDR3 DNA is TGTGCCAGTAGCTACGGACTAGCGGGAGAGAATGAGCAGTTCTTC. The whole variable domain, remainder taken from reference TRBV19 and TRBJ2-1, is DGGITQSPKYLFRKEGQNVTLSCEQNLNHDAMYWYRQDPGQGLRLIYYSQIVNDFQKGDIAEGYSVSREKKESFPLTVTSAQKNPTAFYLCASSYGLAGENEQFFGPGTRLTVL.

The chain uses TRBV19 and TRBJ2-5, with a tentative D call TRBD1 (6 bases). Germline CDR1 LNHDA, CDR2 SQIVND (reference sequence). The V and J ends lost 7 bases and 5 bases respectively, with 14 bases between them. CDR3 length: 13 amino acids. The CDR3 DNA is TGTGCCAGTACGGGTCAGGGGTCTGAGACCCAGTACTTC. The encoded protein is CASTGQGSETQYF.